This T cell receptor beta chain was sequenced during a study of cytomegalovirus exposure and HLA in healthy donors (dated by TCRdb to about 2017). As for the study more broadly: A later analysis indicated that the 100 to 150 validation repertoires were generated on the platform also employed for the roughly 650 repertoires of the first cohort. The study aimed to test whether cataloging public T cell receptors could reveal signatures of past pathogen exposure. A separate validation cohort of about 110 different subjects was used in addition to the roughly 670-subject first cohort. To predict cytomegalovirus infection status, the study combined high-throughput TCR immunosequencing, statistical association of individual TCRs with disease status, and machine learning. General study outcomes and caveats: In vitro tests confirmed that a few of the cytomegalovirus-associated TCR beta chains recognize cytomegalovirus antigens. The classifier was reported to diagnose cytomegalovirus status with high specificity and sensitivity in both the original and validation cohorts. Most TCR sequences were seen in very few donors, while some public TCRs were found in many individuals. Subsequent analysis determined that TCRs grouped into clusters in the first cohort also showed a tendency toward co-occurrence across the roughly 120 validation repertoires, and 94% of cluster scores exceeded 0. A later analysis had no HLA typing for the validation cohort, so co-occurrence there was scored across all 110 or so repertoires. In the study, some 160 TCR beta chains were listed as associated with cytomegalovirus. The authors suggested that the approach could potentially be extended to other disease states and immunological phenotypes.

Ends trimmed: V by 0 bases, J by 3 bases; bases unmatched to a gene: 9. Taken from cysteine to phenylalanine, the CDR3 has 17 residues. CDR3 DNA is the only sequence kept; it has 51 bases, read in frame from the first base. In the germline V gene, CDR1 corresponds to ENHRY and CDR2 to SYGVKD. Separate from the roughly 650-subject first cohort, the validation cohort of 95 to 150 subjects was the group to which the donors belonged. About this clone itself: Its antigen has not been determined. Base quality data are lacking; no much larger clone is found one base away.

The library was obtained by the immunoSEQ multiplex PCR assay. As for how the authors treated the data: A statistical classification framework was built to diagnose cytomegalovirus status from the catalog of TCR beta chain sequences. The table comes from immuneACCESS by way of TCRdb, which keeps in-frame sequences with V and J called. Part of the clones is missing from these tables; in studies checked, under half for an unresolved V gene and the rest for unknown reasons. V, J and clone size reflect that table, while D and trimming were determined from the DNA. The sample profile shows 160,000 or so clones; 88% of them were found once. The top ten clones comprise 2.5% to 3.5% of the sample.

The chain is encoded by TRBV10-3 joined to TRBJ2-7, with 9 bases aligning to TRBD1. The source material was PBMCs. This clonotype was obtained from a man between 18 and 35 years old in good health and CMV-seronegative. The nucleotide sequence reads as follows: TGTGCCATCAGTGAGTCCTTCACAGGGGGCGTTATCTACGAGCAGTACTTC. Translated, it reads CAISESFTGGVIYEQYF.